This TCR beta chain was documented in a study of radiation and T cells in renal cell carcinoma. Time point meaning: blood 4 weeks post-SBRT, at nephrectomy. The treatment was: 15 Gy SBRT to primary tumor, nephrectomy 4 weeks later. Nephrectomy followed 15 Gy stereotactic body radiation by 4 weeks. The CDR3 spans 14 residues. Trimming shortened V by 1 base and J by 4 bases, and 7 bases separated the two germline ends. The germline CDR1 and CDR2 sequences are SNHLY and FYNNEI. Here immunoSEQ multiplex PCR was the method, and the copy in TCRdb shows in-frame clones only, minus some. The table records around 95,000 clones, 84% of them present only once.

Sequencing was performed on blood, taken from a patient whose treatment included radiotherapy and nephrectomy. The sequence derives from a man between 60 and 75 years old with renal cell carcinoma. The genes are TRBV2 and TRBJ1-4; no reliable D call. DNA of the CDR3: TGTGCCAGCAGTGAAGAAGATTTTAATGAAAAACTGTTTTTT. This codes for CASSEEDFNEKLFF.